A selection of T cell receptor beta chains follows, all from one sample in a study of T cells in Graves' hyperthyroidism and ophthalmopathy. MiXCR, run by TCRdb on the multiplex PCR reads, gives a single entry per CDR3 protein. The table has roughly 500,000 distinct CDR3 sequences, over 11% seen once. Sequencing input: blood. These receptors all come from a woman in her twenties or thirties with Graves' hyperthyroidism that later progressed to Graves' ophthalmopathy. Each CDR3 is given with its conserved first and last residue. The D gene is left open where the match is weak. Clone size appears in some rows only: once, few, many, or a class for an expanded clone.

j_call,clone_size,d_call,v_call,cdr3_nt,cdr3_aa
TRBJ1-3,many,TRBD1,TRBV5-1,TGCGCCAGCAGCAACGCAGGGGGTAACTCTGGAAACACCATATATTTT,CASSNAGGNSGNTIYF
TRBJ2-3,few,TRBD2,TRBV6-1,TGTGCCAGCAGTTCCAGCGTTTCGCGGGAGGGCACAGATACGCAGTATTTT,CASSSSVSREGTDTQYF
TRBJ1-5,few,NA,TRBV20-1,TGCAGTGGAGGGAGGCCGTTACAGCCCCAGCATTTT,CSGGRPLQPQHF
TRBJ2-7,many,NA,TRBV5-1,TGCGCCAGCCGTCTTTCGACCGGGACAATTTACGAGCAGTACTTC,CASRLSTGTIYEQYF
TRBJ2-7,few,NA,TRBV5-6,TGTGCCAGCAGCTTCGCGAGCTCCAGCTCCTACGAGCAGTACTTC,CASSFASSSSYEQYF
TRBJ2-3,many,TRBD1,TRBV6-5,TGTGCCAGCGTTACCGGGACAGGGTACACAGATACGCAGTATTTT,CASVTGTGYTDTQYF
TRBJ2-5,few,TRBD1,TRBV20-1,TGCAGTGCTAGAGATCTCGGGGACAGCCTTCAAGAGACCCAGTACTTC,CSARDLGDSLQETQYF
TRBJ2-1,many,NA,TRBV29-1,TGCAGCGTTGAATTAGGACAGAAATACAATGAGCAGTTCTTC,CSVELGQKYNEQFF
TRBJ2-3,few,NA,TRBV6-2/TRBV6-3,TGTGCCACGGACAGACGTAGCACAGATACGCAGTATTTT,CATDRRSTDTQYF
TRBJ1-5,NA,NA,TRBV3-2,TGTGCCAGCAGCCAAGATCAGGACCGGGGCAATCAGCCCCAGCATTTT,CASSQDQDRGNQPQHF
TRBJ2-1,once,TRBD2,TRBV30,TGTGCCTGGAGTGTACAGCGGACTAGCGGGAGAGGGAATGAGCAGTTCTTC,CAWSVQRTSGRGNEQFF
TRBJ2-7,many,NA,TRBV10-3,TGTGCCATCAGTGGGGCCGCAGACGAGCAGTACTTC,CAISGAADEQYF
TRBJ2-1,many,NA,TRBV19,TGTGCCAGTAAGAATTGGGCGACGGATGAGCAGTTCTTC,CASKNWATDEQFF
TRBJ2-1,NA,NA,TRBV6-2/TRBV6-3,TGTGCCAGCAGCTGGGGGGGGGCAACTAATGAGCAGTTCTTC,CASSWGGATNEQFF
TRBJ2-3,many,TRBD1,TRBV7-2,TGTGCCAGCAGCTGGGGACAGGGGGATTTCACAGATACGCAGTATTTT,CASSWGQGDFTDTQYF
TRBJ1-5,many,NA,TRBV6-5,TGTGCCAGCAAGGCGCAGGTCCTCAGCAATCAGCCCCAGCATTTT,CASKAQVLSNQPQHF
TRBJ2-1,NA,TRBD2,TRBV7-3,TGTGCCAGCAGCCCGGGGGCGGGAGGGAAGCAGTTCTTC,CASSPGAGGKQFF
TRBJ2-7,many,TRBD2,TRBV9,TGTGCCAGCAGCGAGGGACTAGCGGCGACCTACGAGCAGTACTTC,CASSEGLAATYEQYF
TRBJ2-7,few,NA,TRBV5-1,TGCGCCAGCAGCTTGGGAGGAAATTCCTACGAGCAGCACTTC,CASSLGGNSYEQHF
TRBJ1-2,many,NA,TRBV12-3/TRBV12-4,TGTGCCAGCAGGGGGGGGGGCAGCGTATATGGCTACACCTTC,CASRGGGSVYGYTF
TRBJ2-1,many,NA,TRBV20-1,TGCAGTGCTTCCACCGGACTGCTAAATGAGCAGTTCTTC,CSASTGLLNEQFF
TRBJ2-2,NA,NA,TRBV6-1,TGTGCCAGCACTAGGGGACCTCTGGCCGGGGAGCTGTTTTTT,CASTRGPLAGELFF
TRBJ1-2,NA,TRBD1,TRBV7-6,TGTGCCAGCAGCTTAGGGTCAGAGGGACAGGGGGCGAAGAATCCCAACCGGGGCTACACCTTC,CASSLGSEGQGAKNPNRGYTF
TRBJ2-1,few,TRBD2,TRBV30,TGTGCCTGGAACGAGGCGGGAGGCTTGCTCTACAATGAGCAGTTCTTC,CAWNEAGGLLYNEQFF
TRBJ2-7,few,NA,TRBV4-2,TGTGCCAGCAGCCAAGATCCGGGGGTCGGAGGGAAGGCCTACGAGCAGTACTTC,CASSQDPGVGGKAYEQYF
TRBJ2-3,few,TRBD2,TRBV7-3,TGTGCCAGCAGCTCCCAGCGGGAGGATACGCAGTATTTT,CASSSQREDTQYF
TRBJ2-1,many,TRBD2,TRBV19,TGTGCCAGTAGTATAGTGGGACTAGCGGAATACAATGAGCAGTTCTTC,CASSIVGLAEYNEQFF
TRBJ1-1,many,NA,TRBV18,TGTGCCAGCTCCGCCACGGGGGGCCCTGAAGCTTTCTTT,CASSATGGPEAFF
TRBJ2-7,many,TRBD1,TRBV6-2/TRBV6-3,TGTGCCAGCAGCACGCTTGGGACAGGGGCCTACGAGCAGTACTTC,CASSTLGTGAYEQYF
TRBJ1-2,NA,NA,TRBV18,TGTGCCAGCTCACCCGGGGCAGGGACAAACTATGGCTACACCTTC,CASSPGAGTNYGYTF
TRBJ2-5,many,TRBD1,TRBV5-1,TGCGCCAGCAGCTTGCAGGGGGAAGAGACCCAGTACTTC,CASSLQGEETQYF
TRBJ2-7,many,NA,TRBV20-1,TGCAGTGCAAAGCCTCCGCAGGGGAAAATCGACGAGCAGTACTTC,CSAKPPQGKIDEQYF
TRBJ2-5,many,NA,TRBV7-9,TGTGCCAGCAGCTACCACCCCCGTGAGACCCAGTACTTC,CASSYHPRETQYF
TRBJ2-1,many,TRBD2,TRBV5-1,TGCGCCAGCAGCTTGACTAGCGGGAGTCATGAGCAGTTCTTC,CASSLTSGSHEQFF
TRBJ1-2,many,NA,TRBV14,TGTGCCAGCAGCGGGACGGGGGGACGGATGGGAGGCTACACCTTC,CASSGTGGRMGGYTF
TRBJ1-2,many,NA,TRBV6-5,TGTGCCAGCAGTTACGGTCCTTCGGGCGGCTACACCTTC,CASSYGPSGGYTF
TRBJ2-7,few,NA,TRBV20-1,TGCAGTGCTAGGCAAGAGCCGCCCTACGAGCAGTACTTC,CSARQEPPYEQYF
TRBJ2-3,few,TRBD2,TRBV6-1,TGTGCCAGCAGTCCCCGAGCGGGAGGGGACACGCAGTATTTT,CASSPRAGGDTQYF
TRBJ2-2,many,TRBD2,TRBV27,TGTGCCAGCTCCCCTAGCGGGAGGGCAAACACCGGGGAGCTGTTTTTT,CASSPSGRANTGELFF
TRBJ2-1,many,TRBD2,TRBV3-1,TGTGCCAGCAGCCAAGGACTAGCGGGGTTCTCCTACAATGAGCAGTTCTTC,CASSQGLAGFSYNEQFF
TRBJ2-1,many,TRBD2,TRBV20-1,TGCAGTGCTTCCCGACTAGCGGGAGGGCCGGGGTCCTACAATGAGCAGTTCTTC,CSASRLAGGPGSYNEQFF
TRBJ1-6,many,TRBD1,TRBV7-2,TGTGCCAGCAGGTTGACAGGGGGTTCACCCCTCCACTTT,CASRLTGGSPLHF
TRBJ2-3,many,TRBD2,TRBV19,TGTGCCAGTAGACCTTCGGGGGAGGGAAGAGGGACAGATACGCAGTATTTT,CASRPSGEGRGTDTQYF
TRBJ1-3,many,TRBD1,TRBV28,TGTGCCAGCAGTACAGCTCGAGGGGACAGCTCTGGAAACACCATATATTTT,CASSTARGDSSGNTIYF
TRBJ2-7,many,TRBD2,TRBV9,TGTGCCAGCAGCCGACTAGCGGTTGGCAACTACGAGCAGTACTTC,CASSRLAVGNYEQYF
TRBJ1-2,NA,NA,TRBV5-4,TGTGCCAGCAGCCCACCGAGGACTGATTATGGCTACACCTTC,CASSPPRTDYGYTF
TRBJ2-3,many,TRBD2,TRBV12-3/TRBV12-4,TGTGCCAGCAGTTATAGCGGGAGCTACACAGATACGCAGTATTTT,CASSYSGSYTDTQYF
TRBJ2-1,few,TRBD2,TRBV27,TGTGCCAGCAGCAGGGGACTAGCGGGAAATGAGCAGTTCTTC,CASSRGLAGNEQFF
TRBJ2-2,NA,TRBD2,TRBV19,TGTGCCAGTAAAGCTAGCGGGAGCGCCGGGGAGCTGTTTTTT,CASKASGSAGELFF
TRBJ1-1,many,NA,TRBV27,TGTGCCAGCAGTCCAGGGGCCTTGAACACTGAAGCTTTCTTT,CASSPGALNTEAFF
TRBJ2-1,many,TRBD2,TRBV6-1,TGTGCCAGCAGTGAACCTAGCGGCGCCTACAATGAGCAGTTCTTC,CASSEPSGAYNEQFF